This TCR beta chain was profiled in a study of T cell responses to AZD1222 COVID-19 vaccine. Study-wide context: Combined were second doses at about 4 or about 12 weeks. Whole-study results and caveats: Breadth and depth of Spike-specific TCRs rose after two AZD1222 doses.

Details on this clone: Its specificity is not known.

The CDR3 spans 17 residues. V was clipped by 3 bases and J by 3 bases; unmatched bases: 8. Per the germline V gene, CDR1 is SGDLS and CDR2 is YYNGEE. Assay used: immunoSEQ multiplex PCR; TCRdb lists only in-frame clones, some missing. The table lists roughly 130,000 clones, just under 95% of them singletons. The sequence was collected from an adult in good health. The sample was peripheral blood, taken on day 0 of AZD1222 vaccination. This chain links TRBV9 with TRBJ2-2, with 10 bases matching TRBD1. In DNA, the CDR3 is TGTGCCAGCAGCGGACCAAGGACAGGGGGGGACACCGGGGAGCTGTTTTTT. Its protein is CASSGPRTGGDTGELFF.